This T cell receptor beta chain came from a study of OX40 agonist ivuxolimab in advanced cancers. Study in general: Patient treatment consisted of intravenous ivuxolimab administration every 2 weeks at 0.01 to 10 mg/kg.

The V end was cut by 0 bases, the J end by 1 base, with 13 bases between. CDR3 length: 16 amino acids. Germline V gene data show CDR1 as SGDLS and CDR2 as YYNGEE. Data came from immunoSEQ multiplex PCR; TCRdb stores just in-frame clones and leaves some out. This table has under 25,000 clones, 77% appearing once. The source was CD4+ or CD8+ T cells sorted from blood, collected in a trial of the OX40 agonist ivuxolimab. The sequence derives from an adult with an advanced solid tumor such as melanoma, head and neck, liver or kidney cancer. V and J are TRBV9 and TRBJ1-1, with a weak D call TRBD1 (6 bases). Here the CDR3 DNA reads TGTGCCAGCAGCGTAGCAGCGGGGGCCTGGAACACTGAAGCTTTCTTT. The encoded protein is CASSVAAGAWNTEAFF.